The clone carrying this TCR beta chain was detected a few times. A second PCR, run for about 7 to 11 cycles, used a sample-barcoded 5' primer plus a J-beta primer mix. TCRdb reanalysed the 5' RACE reads using MiXCR and keeps one entry per CDR3 protein. The sample has some 1.5 million distinct CDR3 sequences; approximately 43% are singletons. The record originates from a study of blood T cells in healthy people across ages. This CDR3 contains 13 residues. With 1 base removed from V and 6 bases from J, the gap between germline ends came to 7 bases. The germline V gene has CDR1 MNHEY and CDR2 SVGEGT. This clonotype was sampled from a woman aged 18-29 years in good health. The material sequenced was blood. The rearrangement uses TRBV6-2 or TRBV6-3 and TRBJ2-1; D ambiguous. Written as DNA, the CDR3 is TGTGCCAGCAGTTACTTACCCGTCAATGAGCAGTTCTTC. It encodes CASSYLPVNEQFF.